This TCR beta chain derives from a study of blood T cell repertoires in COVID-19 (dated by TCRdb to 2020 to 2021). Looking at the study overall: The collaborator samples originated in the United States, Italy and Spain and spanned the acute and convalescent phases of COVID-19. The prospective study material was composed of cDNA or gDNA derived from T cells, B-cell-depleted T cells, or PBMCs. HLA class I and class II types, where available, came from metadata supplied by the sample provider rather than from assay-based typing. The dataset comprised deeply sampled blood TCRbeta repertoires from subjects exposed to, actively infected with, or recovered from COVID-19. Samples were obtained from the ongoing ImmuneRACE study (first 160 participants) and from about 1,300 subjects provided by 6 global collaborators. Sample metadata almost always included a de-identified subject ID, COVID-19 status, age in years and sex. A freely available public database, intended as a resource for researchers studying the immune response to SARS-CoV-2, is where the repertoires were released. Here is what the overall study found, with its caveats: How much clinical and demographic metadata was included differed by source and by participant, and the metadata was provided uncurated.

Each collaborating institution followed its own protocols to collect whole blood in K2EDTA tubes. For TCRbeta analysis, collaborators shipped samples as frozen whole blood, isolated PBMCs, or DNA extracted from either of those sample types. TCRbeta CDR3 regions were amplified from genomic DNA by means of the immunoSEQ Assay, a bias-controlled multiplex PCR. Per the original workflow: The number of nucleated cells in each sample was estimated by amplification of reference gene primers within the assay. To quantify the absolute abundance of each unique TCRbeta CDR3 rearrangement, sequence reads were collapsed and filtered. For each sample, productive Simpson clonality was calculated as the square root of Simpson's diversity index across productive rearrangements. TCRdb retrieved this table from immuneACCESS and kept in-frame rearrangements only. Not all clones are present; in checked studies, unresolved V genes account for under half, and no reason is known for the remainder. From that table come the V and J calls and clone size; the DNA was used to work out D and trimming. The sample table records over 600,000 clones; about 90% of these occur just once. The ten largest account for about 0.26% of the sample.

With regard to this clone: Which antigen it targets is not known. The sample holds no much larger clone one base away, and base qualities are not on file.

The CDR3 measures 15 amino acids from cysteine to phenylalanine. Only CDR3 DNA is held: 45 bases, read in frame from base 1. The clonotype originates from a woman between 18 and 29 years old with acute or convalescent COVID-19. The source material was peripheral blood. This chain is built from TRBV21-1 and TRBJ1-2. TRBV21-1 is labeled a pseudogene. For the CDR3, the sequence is CASRPREDLSHGYTF. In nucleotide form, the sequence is TGTGCCAGCCGCCCCCGTGAGGATCTAAGTCATGGCTACACCTTC.